This TCR beta chain was captured by sequencing in a study of T cell repertoires in ileal Crohn's disease (dated by TCRdb to about 2019). Background for the entire study: The median duration of disease was approximately 8.3 years, and at the time of surgery around 35% of patients were active smokers. Every patient underwent surgery because of a complication, which was stricturing disease in about 60% and penetrating disease in about 39%. Postoperative therapy was given to about half of the patients, with thiopurines administered to 11 patients and anti-TNF agents administered to some 17 patients. TCR repertoire analysis was performed in a few dozen Crohn's disease patients drawn from a prospective multicentre cohort. Running in parallel with the study was a multicentre cohort set up to find predictors of early endoscopic recurrence following ileocolonic resection. A Rutgeerts score higher than i0 was the definition used for endoscopic postoperative recurrence. The study sequenced about 180 mucosal samples from 57 patients, taken at several locations on the surgical specimen and at postoperative endoscopy.

The CDR3 runs 12 amino acids, cysteine and phenylalanine included. Only the CDR3 region is kept as DNA, spanning 36 bases read in frame from base 1. Trimming removed 4 bases from V and 6 bases from J, leaving 10 bases between the germline ends. The germline V gene gives CDR1 as SGHVS and CDR2 as FQNEAQ. Details on this clone: Its binding antigen is unknown. The sample holds no much larger clone one base away, and base qualities are not on file.

For commercial TCRB immunosequencing, 400 to 550 nanograms of biopsy DNA were submitted for each sample. A two-step, amplification bias-controlled multiplex PCR was used by Adaptive Biotechnology to amplify CDR3 regions from genomic DNA. The first PCR used primers for every V and J gene segment; the second PCR added barcodes and Illumina adapters. An Illumina instrument was used to sequence the CDR3 libraries. Per the authors' processing: Analysis combined the vendor-provided pipelines with custom analysis of raw data in R/Bioconductor under R version 3.3.0. Clonality, which ranges from 0 to 1, was calculated as the inverse of the normalised Shannon entropy across all productive clones. High-frequency clones were defined as the repertoire share of the top 100 clones, retaining only clones passing a 95% confidence test. The Simpson index measured repertoire diversity, and the Morisita-Horn index measured overlap between samples. This immuneACCESS table, as held by TCRdb, lists in-frame sequences with V and J called but not all clones. Of the missing ones, under half trace to an unresolved V gene in checked studies; the others have no known cause. The DNA was the basis for D and trimming; V, J and clone size are from that table. This sample gives more than 5,500 clones in total; over 75% of them show up just once. The ten largest make up 10% to 15% of the sample.

Adults with ileal or ileocolonic Crohn's disease and an indication for ileocolonic resection were eligible for inclusion. Before DNA extraction, whole ileal mucosal biopsies were kept frozen at -80 degrees C. Genomic DNA was extracted from frozen whole biopsies with a TRizol-based method and quantified on a NanoDrop 2000 spectrophotometer. The investigation overall reported the following: Mucosal CD4 and CD8 T cells were sorted and sequenced only in a subgroup of patients, whose size was not stated. Higher high-frequency clone percentages at surgery were associated with endoscopic recurrence; all patients with clonality above 26.8% (18/57) had recurrence. Sorted CD8 T cells carried more high-frequency clones than CD4 T cells, suggesting mucosal expansions were mainly CD8. A significantly higher proportion of clonal expansions was observed in active smokers at surgery than in non-smokers (approximately 28% vs 17%, p=0.02).

The chain is assembled from TRBV7-8 and TRBJ2-7, with no D gene named confidently. Sequencing was carried out using ileal tissue. This TCR was recovered from an adult with Crohn's disease. In nucleotide form, the sequence is TGTGCCAGCAGCTCGAGATCTAGCGAGCAGTACTTC. It is translated as CASSSRSSEQYF.